Presented here are 14 T cell receptor beta chains from one specimen sequenced in a study of T cells in localized non-small cell lung cancer. Assay: immunoSEQ multiplex PCR; the TCRdb copy retains only in-frame clones and omits some. The sample gives about 32,000 clones, approximately 86% of which show up once; 4.2% is in the top ten. The sample here was peripheral blood mononuclear cells, taken before any cancer treatment. These receptors were collected from a woman aged 40 to 75 with stage III lung adenocarcinoma.

The chain carries TRBV5-6 and TRBJ2-4, with D perhaps given as TRBD1 or TRBD2 (5 bases each). Germline values: CDR1 SGHDT, CDR2 YYEEEE. The V end lost 0 bases, the J end lost 1 base, and 17 bases lay between the germline ends. This CDR3 is built from 18 residues. The CDR3 bases are TGTGCCAGCAGCTTGGGGACACGGGCGGGTAAGGCCAAAAACATTCAGTACTTC. This sequence encodes CASSLGTRAGKAKNIQYF.

This clone appeared a few times. V usage is TRBV27 and J usage is TRBJ1-5; tentative D call: TRBD1 (5 bases). Germline lookup yields CDR1 MNHEY and CDR2 SMNVEV (reference sequence). The CDR3 length is 14 residues. Trimming removed 6 bases at V and 1 base at J, with 10 bases between. CDR3 in DNA: TGTGCCAGCAGCCGGACATCCAGCAATCAGCCCCAGCATTTT. This gives the protein CASSRTSSNQPQHF.

The CDR3 DNA sequence: TGCGCCAGCAGCTCCAGGGGGGAAAGGACTGAAGCTTTCTTT. Its protein is CASSSRGERTEAFF. The rearrangement joins TRBV5-1 to TRBJ1-1; 7 bases are shared with TRBD1. The CDR3 has 14 amino acids. The trim removed 3 bases at V and 5 bases at J, leaving 7 bases unmatched. Germline loops: CDR1 SGHRS, CDR2 YFSETQ. The full variable domain, in which reference TRBV5-1 and TRBJ1-1 provide the parts outside the CDR3, is KAGVTQTPRYLIKTRGQQVTLSCSPISGHRSVSWYQQTPGQGLQFLFEYFSETQRNKGNFPGRFSGRQFSNSRSEMNVSTLELGDSALYLCASSSRGERTEAFFGQGTRLTVV.

The CDR3 loop is CASSPGTSGETQYF. DNA for the CDR3: TGTGCCAGCAGCCCCGGGACTAGCGGAGAGACCCAGTACTTC. This chain joins TRBV7-3 and TRBJ2-5; 11 positions match TRBD2. Germline CDR1 is SGHTA and CDR2 is FQGTGA. Trimming took 5 bases from V and 4 from J; bases not matched to a gene: 3. This CDR3 comprises 14 residues.

The rearrangement joins TRBV28 to TRBJ2-1; 9 bases agree with TRBD2. V was pared by 8 bases and J by 5 bases, with 10 bases of the junction left unmatched. Germline lookup yields CDR1 MDHEN and CDR2 SYDVKM. The CDR3 has 15 amino acids. As DNA, the CDR3 is TGTGCCAGCTTACCAGGCGGGAGGGGGGACAATGAGCAGTTCTTC. The encoded protein is CASLPGGRGDNEQFF.

This chain uses TRBV7-2 with TRBJ1-2; perhaps TRBD1 as D (5 bases). The CDR3 contains 13 residues. The ends were cut back, 4 bases at V and 10 bases at J, with 16 bases in the middle. The germline CDR1 and CDR2 sequences are SGHTA and FQGNSA. CDR3 loop: CASSSYEGPIYTF. DNA for the CDR3: TGTGCCAGCAGCTCTTACGAGGGACCGATCTACACCTTC.

CDR3 DNA sequence: TGTGCCAGCAGCGCGACTAGCGGGAGCCCACAAGAGACCCAGTACTTC. The encoded protein is CASSATSGSPQETQYF. The chain uses TRBV7-2 and TRBJ2-5, with 12 bases lining up with TRBD2. V was pared by 5 bases and J by 2 bases, with 6 bases of the junction left unmatched. CDR3 length: 16 amino acids. Germline V gene data show CDR1 as SGHTA and CDR2 as FQGNSA.

The CDR3 here is CASSGGVGRTEAFF. The CDR3 coding sequence is TGTGCCAGCTCGGGAGGAGTGGGACGCACTGAAGCTTTCTTT. The chain links TRBV7-2 to TRBJ1-1, with TRBD1 as a possible D gene (5 bases). There are 14 residues in the CDR3. Germline-derived CDR1 and CDR2 are SGHTA and FQGNSA. Trimming cost V 8 bases and J 4 bases, with 17 bases left between them.

V gene TRBV5-1 combines with J gene TRBJ1-3, with TRBD1 matching over 7 bases. Losses at the gene ends were 0 bases for V and 0 bases for J; bases not matched to a gene: 6. The CDR3 spans 17 residues. Germline values: CDR1 SGHRS, CDR2 YFSETQ. The DNA of the CDR3 is TGCGCCAGCAGCTTGGACGGACAGGCCTACTCTGGAAACACCATATATTTT. Protein sequence: CASSLDGQAYSGNTIYF. The full variable domain, in which reference TRBV5-1 and TRBJ1-3 provide the parts outside the CDR3, is KAGVTQTPRYLIKTRGQQVTLSCSPISGHRSVSWYQQTPGQGLQFLFEYFSETQRNKGNFPGRFSGRQFSNSRSEMNVSTLELGDSALYLCASSLDGQAYSGNTIYFGEGSWLTVV.

The chain employs TRBV5-1 and TRBJ1-1; a weak D match, TRBD1 (5 bases). This CDR3 has 15 residues. V dropped 4 bases and J dropped 2 bases, with 15 bases sitting between them. CDR1 is SGHRS, CDR2 YFSETQ, per germline. The CDR3 spells CASSDPVTGNTEAFF. In nucleotides, the CDR3 is TGCGCCAGCAGCGACCCAGTAACAGGAAACACTGAAGCTTTCTTT.

V and J are TRBV11-2 and TRBJ2-1; 9 nucleotides line up with TRBD1. Germline CDR1 and CDR2: SGHAT and FQNNGV. This CDR3 comprises 16 residues. J was trimmed by 3 bases and V by 1 base; bases with no gene match: 4. The CDR3 reads CASSLVRGQGYNEQFF. The CDR3, as DNA: TGTGCCAGCAGCTTAGTCCGGGGACAGGGCTACAATGAGCAGTTCTTC.

J is TRBJ2-5 and V is TRBV7-8; TRBD1 matches 9 bases. The CDR3 covers 17 residues. Germline CDR1 SGHVS, CDR2 FQNEAQ. V trimming: 4 bases; J trimming: 5 bases; junction bases outside the gene matches: 14. In nucleotides, the CDR3 is TGTGCCAGCAGCTCTAAACCGGGACAGGGCGTTTTGGAGACCCAGTACTTC. Amino acids: CASSSKPGQGVLETQYF.

J is TRBJ2-7 and V is TRBV7-9, with a possible D match to TRBD1 (5 bases). The CDR3 length is 15 residues. The germline V and J ends were trimmed by 5 bases and 2 bases, with 16 bases remaining between them. CDR1 SEHNR and CDR2 FQNEAQ come from the germline V gene (reference sequence). Here the CDR3 reads CASSRTGLGPYEQYF. In DNA, the CDR3 is TGTGCCAGCAGCCGGACCGGCCTGGGGCCCTACGAGCAGTACTTC. Full variable domain (remainder filled in from reference TRBV7-9 and TRBJ2-7): DTGVSQNPRHKITKRGQNVTFRCDPISEHNRLYWYRQTLGQGPEFLTYFQNEAQLEKSRLLSDRFSAERPKGSFSTLEIQRTEQGDSAMYLCASSRTGLGPYEQYFGPGTRLTVT.

This chain uses TRBV7-2 with TRBJ2-1; D gene uncertain. V lost 0 bases, J lost 7 bases, and 13 bases lay in between. The CDR3 totals 15 residues. CDR1 is SGHTA, CDR2 FQGNSA, per germline. The CDR3: CASSLAWLSGNEQFF. Here the CDR3 DNA reads TGTGCCAGCAGCTTAGCGTGGCTTTCAGGTAATGAGCAGTTCTTC.